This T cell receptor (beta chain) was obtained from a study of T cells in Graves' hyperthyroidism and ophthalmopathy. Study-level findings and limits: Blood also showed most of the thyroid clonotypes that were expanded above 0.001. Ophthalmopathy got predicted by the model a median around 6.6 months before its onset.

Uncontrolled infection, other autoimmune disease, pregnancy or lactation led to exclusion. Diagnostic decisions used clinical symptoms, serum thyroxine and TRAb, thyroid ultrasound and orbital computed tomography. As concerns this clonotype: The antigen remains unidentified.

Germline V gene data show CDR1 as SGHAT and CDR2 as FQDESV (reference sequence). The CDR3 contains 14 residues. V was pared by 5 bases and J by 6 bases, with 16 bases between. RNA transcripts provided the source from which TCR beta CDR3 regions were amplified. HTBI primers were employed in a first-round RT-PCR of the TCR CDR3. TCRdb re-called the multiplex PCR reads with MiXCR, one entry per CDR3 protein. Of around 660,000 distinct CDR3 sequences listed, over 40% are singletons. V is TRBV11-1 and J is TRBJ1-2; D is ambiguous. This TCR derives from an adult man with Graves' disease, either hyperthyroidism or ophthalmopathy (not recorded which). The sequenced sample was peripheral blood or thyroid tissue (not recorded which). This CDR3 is CASSVEKWGDGYTF. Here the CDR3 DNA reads TGTGCCAGCAGCGTTGAAAAATGGGGTGATGGCTACACCTTC.